These T cell receptor beta chains were read from a single sample in a study of cytomegalovirus exposure and HLA in healthy donors. TCRdb keeps only in-frame clones here, not all; method: immunoSEQ multiplex PCR. Of around 74,000 clones in the sample, around four fifths were seen once. The specimen sequenced was PBMCs. The origin of the receptors is a man younger than 40 in good health and CMV-seronegative. Both conserved end residues are part of each CDR3. D genes are given only for firm matches. The size entry is marked missing in some rows and otherwise reads once, few, many or a size class.

clone_size d_call j_call v_call cdr3_aa cdr3_nt
NA NA TRBJ1-5 TRBV6-6 CASSSPRRRGNQPQHF TGTGCCAGCAGTTCCCCCCGTCGCAGGGGCAATCAGCCCCAGCATTTT
once NA TRBJ2-3 TRBV13 CASSLVAVTDTQYF TGTGCCAGCAGCTTAGTGGCGGTGACAGATACGCAGTATTTT
NA NA TRBJ2-7 TRBV11-3 CASRSFGGLFSYEQYF TGTGCCAGCAGGTCCTTTGGGGGCCTGTTCTCCTACGAGCAGTACTTC
NA NA TRBJ1-2 TRBV28 CASEQYYGYTF TGTGCCTCGGAACAGTACTATGGCTACACCTTC
NA TRBD1 TRBJ1-6 TRBV27 CASRRRGQGVSPLHF TGTGCCAGCAGACGCCGTGGACAGGGCGTTTCACCCCTCCACTTT
NA NA TRBJ1-4 TRBV5-1 CASSLIPGVREKLFF TGCGCCAGCAGCTTGATCCCCGGGGTACGGGAAAAACTGTTTTTT
NA NA TRBJ1-4 TRBV5-5 CASSFGVEEKLFF TGTGCCAGCAGCTTCGGGGTGGAGGAAAAACTGTTTTTT
once TRBD2 TRBJ2-3 TRBV9 CASSVARGGVGTDTQYF TGTGCCAGCAGCGTAGCACGGGGAGGGGTTGGCACAGATACGCAGTATTTT
once NA TRBJ1-4 TRBV19 CARYGKLFF TGTGCCCGCTACGGGAAACTGTTTTTT
NA NA TRBJ1-3 TRBV9 CASSVRGSSGNTIYF TGTGCCAGCAGCGTACGTGGGAGCTCTGGAAACACCATATATTTT
NA NA TRBJ2-5 TRBV30 CAWSGPRLQYF TGTGCCTGGAGTGGGCCCCGCCTCCAGTACTTC
once NA TRBJ2-1 TRBV9 CASSATLASNEQFF TGTGCCAGCAGCGCCACACTAGCTTCCAATGAGCAGTTCTTC
NA NA TRBJ1-4 TRBV5-1 CASSSRGSTNEKLFF TGCGCCAGCAGCTCCAGGGGATCAACTAATGAAAAACTGTTTTTT
once NA TRBJ1-4 TRBV10-1 CASRSVGRVATGNEKLFF TGCGCCAGCAGAAGTGTTGGTAGAGTAGCTACTGGTAATGAAAAACTGTTTTTT
once NA TRBJ1-2 TRBV5-4 CASKWSSRVGYTF TGTGCCAGCAAGTGGAGCTCGCGGGTCGGCTACACCTTC
NA NA TRBJ1-1 TRBV30 CAWSVGLFPGGLNTEAFF TGTGCCTGGAGTGTAGGACTGTTCCCCGGCGGGCTGAACACTGAAGCTTTCTTT
NA NA TRBJ1-1 TRBV30 CACSGAMALNTEAFF TGTGCCTGCTCAGGGGCTATGGCATTGAACACTGAAGCTTTCTTT
NA TRBD1 TRBJ1-6 TRBV28 CASSPGTAGSPLHF TGTGCCAGCAGTCCCGGGACAGCCGGTTCACCCCTCCACTTT
NA NA TRBJ2-7 TRBV19 CASRSRQTPYEQYF TGTGCCAGTAGAAGTAGGCAGACTCCCTACGAGCAGTACTTC
NA NA TRBJ1-1 TRBV11-3 CASSRTQVNTEAFF TGTGCCAGCAGTCGTACGCAGGTAAACACTGAAGCTTTCTTT
NA TRBD2 TRBJ2-5 TRBV7-8 CASSLMGGETQYF TGTGCCAGCAGCTTAATGGGGGGGGAGACCCAGTACTTC
NA NA TRBJ2-2 TRBV5-1 CASSLARKTSRPGSTGELFF TGCGCCAGCAGCTTGGCCAGGAAAACTAGCCGGCCGGGTAGCACCGGGGAGCTGTTTTTT
NA NA TRBJ1-1 TRBV14 CASSQSRGTEAFF TGTGCCAGCAGCCAGTCCCGGGGCACTGAAGCTTTCTTT
NA NA TRBJ1-2 TRBV5-1 CASSQNIGVNYGYTF TGCGCCAGCAGCCAAAACATAGGGGTAAACTATGGCTACACCTTC
NA NA TRBJ2-2 TRBV5-1 CASSGRDSSELFF TGCGCCAGCAGCGGAAGGGACTCTTCGGAGCTGTTTTTT
NA TRBD1 TRBJ1-1 TRBV9 CASSARGRTEAFF TGTGCCAGCAGCGCCAGGGGGAGGACTGAAGCTTTCTTT
NA NA TRBJ2-1 TRBV7-9 CASSWGSGNEQFF TGTGCCAGCAGCTGGGGTAGCGGTAATGAGCAGTTCTTC
few NA TRBJ1-5 TRBV30 CAWSFGGAQPQHF TGTGCCTGGAGTTTCGGGGGGGCTCAGCCCCAGCATTTT
NA NA TRBJ1-5 TRBV2 CASGTKGHNQPQHF TGTGCCAGTGGTACGAAGGGGCACAATCAGCCCCAGCATTTT
NA TRBD1 TRBJ2-7 TRBV19 CASNAGTGGAYEQYF TGTGCCAGTAACGCCGGGACAGGGGGAGCGTACGAGCAGTACTTC
NA TRBD1 TRBJ1-1 TRBV19 CATTWDRGTEAFF TGTGCCACTACCTGGGACAGGGGGACTGAAGCTTTCTTT
NA NA TRBJ1-2 TRBV28 CASSFNGGGAYYGYTF TGTGCCAGCAGTTTTAATGGGGGGGGCGCCTACTATGGCTACACCTTC
NA NA TRBJ2-7 TRBV5-1 CASTTGTTSYEQYF TGCGCCAGCACCACCGGGACAACCTCCTACGAGCAGTACTTC
NA NA TRBJ1-5 TRBV18 CASTLLSNQPQHF TGTGCCAGCACGCTCCTAAGCAATCAGCCCCAGCATTTT
NA NA TRBJ1-2 TRBV19 CASSTYTPFEDHGYTF TGTGCCAGTAGTACTTATACCCCCTTTGAGGATCATGGCTACACCTTC
NA TRBD1 TRBJ1-1 TRBV7-6 CASSVGTGNTEAFF TGTGCCAGCAGCGTCGGGACAGGGAACACTGAAGCTTTCTTT
once NA TRBJ1-5 TRBV27 CASSSLYRNQPQHF TGTGCCAGCAGTTCCCTCTACAGGAATCAGCCCCAGCATTTT
NA NA TRBJ2-5 TRBV29-1 CSVEDRLRQETQYF TGCAGCGTTGAAGATCGATTGAGGCAAGAGACCCAGTACTTC
NA TRBD1 TRBJ1-2 TRBV7-9 CASSWREGAPNYGYTF TGTGCCAGCAGCTGGCGCGAGGGGGCTCCTAACTATGGCTACACCTTC
NA NA TRBJ2-6 TRBV4-3 CASSPQNTGANVLTF TGCGCCAGCAGCCCGCAAAACACTGGGGCCAACGTCCTGACTTTC
NA TRBD2 TRBJ2-1 TRBV9 CASSPLAGPNNEQFF TGTGCCAGCAGCCCTCTAGCGGGCCCGAACAATGAGCAGTTCTTC
few NA TRBJ1-2 TRBV5-6 CASSLGANYGYTF TGTGCCAGCAGCTTGGGGGCAAACTATGGCTACACCTTC
few NA TRBJ1-2 TRBV20-1 CRAGGGYTF TGTAGGGCAGGAGGAGGCTACACCTTC
NA NA TRBJ1-3 TRBV6-5 CASSSNWAYGNTIYF TGTGCCAGCAGTTCCAATTGGGCCTATGGAAACACCATATATTTT
NA NA TRBJ1-2 TRBV7-3 CASSLGGASYGYTF TGTGCCAGCAGCTTAGGGGGCGCAAGCTATGGCTACACCTTC
NA NA TRBJ2-5 TRBV5-1 CASQGRGRETQYF TGCGCCAGTCAGGGAAGGGGCCGCGAGACCCAGTACTTC
NA NA TRBJ1-5 TRBV7-2 CASSPLGGVSNQPQHF TGTGCCAGCAGCCCGTTGGGAGGTGTGAGCAATCAGCCCCAGCATTTT
NA NA TRBJ1-1 TRBV5-1 CASSPDRTPRGAFF TGCGCCAGCAGCCCCGACAGGACCCCACGGGGAGCTTTCTTT
NA TRBD1 TRBJ2-7 TRBV5-1 CASSLAWDSPGEQYF TGCGCCAGCAGCTTGGCTTGGGACAGTCCGGGCGAGCAGTACTTC